This TCR beta chain was documented in a study of blood T cell repertoires in COVID-19. Turning to the study itself: Samples came from the United States, Italy and Spain, spanning acute and convalescent COVID-19. PBMCs, B-cell-depleted T cells, or T cells provided the cDNA or gDNA that made up the material.

Germline loops: CDR1 SQVTM, CDR2 ANQGSEA. There are 13 residues in the CDR3. V shed 4 bases and J shed 2 bases, with 9 bases lying between them. In the original processing: Estimation of nucleated cell counts relied on the amplification of reference gene primers. Libraries were prepared by immunoSEQ multiplex PCR; TCRdb keeps only in-frame clonotypes and omits some of them. V and J calls plus clone size are reproduced from that table; the DNA served to infer D and trimming. This sample yields about 48,000 clones, of which 80% to 90% are seen a single time; under 3% belongs to the top ten. The receptor was derived from a woman of 80 years or more with acute or convalescent COVID-19. The sequenced material came from peripheral blood. The chain has TRBV29-1 and TRBJ1-3; tentative D call: TRBD1 (5 bases). As DNA, the CDR3 is TGCAGCGTTGTGAAGGGGCCTGGAAACACCATATATTTT. This sequence encodes CSVVKGPGNTIYF.